One sample yielded the 26 T cell receptor beta chains listed below, sequenced in a study of shared T cell receptors in the human thymus. Method: immunoSEQ multiplex PCR; TCRdb's copy keeps in-frame clones and lacks some. Altogether 500,000 to 850,000 clones are present, about 87% being singletons, with the ten largest covering 0.0094%. This sample also appeared in a second study, on human thymus T cells.

Sequencing used thymocytes. The receptors shown here come from a boy younger than two with a congenital heart defect.

The rearrangement joins TRBV30 to TRBJ2-1, with TRBD1 matching 7 bases. J gave up 6 bases and V 4 bases, and 6 bases lay outside the gene matches. Germline-derived CDR1 and CDR2 are GTSNPN and SVGIG (reference sequence). CDR3 length equals 13 residues. As DNA, the CDR3 is TGTGCCTGGATACAGGGGATACCCAATGAGCAGTTCTTC. Encoded protein: CAWIQGIPNEQFF.

This rearrangement joins TRBV15 to TRBJ2-1; 9 bases match TRBD2. Germline values: CDR1 LNHNV, CDR2 YYDKDF (reference sequence). This CDR3 is 16 amino acids long. Losses at the gene ends were 1 base for V and 7 bases for J; bases not matched to a gene: 8. The CDR3 DNA is TGTGCCACCAGCAGAGTTTTGGTAGCGGGAGATAATGAGCAGTTCTTC. Translating gives CATSRVLVAGDNEQFF.

This chain connects TRBV28 to TRBJ1-4; D uncertain. This CDR3 spans 14 amino acids. The V and J ends lost 6 bases and 4 bases respectively, with 12 bases between them. Germline loops: CDR1 MDHEN, CDR2 SYDVKM. CDR3 loop: CASSPALSNEKLFF. The CDR3 region has the DNA TGTGCCAGCAGCCCCGCACTGAGTAATGAAAAACTGTTTTTT.

The CDR3 protein is CASSLAPIHLEQGTEAFF. The CDR3 DNA is TGCGCCAGCAGCTTGGCCCCTATTCACCTAGAACAGGGGACTGAAGCTTTCTTT. The V gene is TRBV5-1, the J gene TRBJ1-1, with 7 bases that match TRBD1. After removal of 0 bases from V and 5 bases from J, the junction contained 16 bases not matched to a gene. The CDR3 has 18 amino acids. CDR1 is SGHRS and CDR2 is YFSETQ in the germline V gene.

This chain connects TRBV25-1 to TRBJ2-1, with 8 nucleotides matching TRBD2. This CDR3 is 16 amino acids long. J lost 5 bases, V lost 2 bases, and 8 bases had no gene match. Germline-derived CDR1 and CDR2 are MGHDK and SYGVNS. The chain's CDR3 is CASSEPPGGEHNEQFF. The CDR3 nucleotides are TGTGCCAGCAGTGAACCCCCGGGAGGGGAACACAATGAGCAGTTCTTC.

The chain's CDR3 is CASSLDTGNQPQHF. CDR3 bases: TGTGCCAGCAGTTTAGATACAGGCAATCAGCCCCAGCATTTT. V is TRBV28 and J is TRBJ1-5; D gene uncertain. This CDR3 spans 14 amino acids. The V and J ends lost 2 bases and 2 bases respectively, with 7 bases between them. Per germline, CDR1 MDHEN and CDR2 SYDVKM.

This chain links TRBV5-1 with TRBJ1-6; 7 nucleotides match TRBD1. Germline CDR1 SGHRS, CDR2 YFSETQ. V lost 2 bases to trimming and J lost 7 bases; unmatched junction nucleotides: 6. The CDR3 is 15 residues long. DNA of the CDR3: TGCGCCAGCAGCTTTGTGACAGGGAGAAATTCACCCCTCCACTTT. Its protein is CASSFVTGRNSPLHF. Together with reference TRBV5-1 and TRBJ1-6, the CDR3 gives the full variable domain: KAGVTQTPRYLIKTRGQQVTLSCSPISGHRSVSWYQQTPGQGLQFLFEYFSETQRNKGNFPGRFSGRQFSNSRSEMNVSTLELGDSALYLCASSFVTGRNSPLHFGNGTRLTVT.

V gene TRBV6-5 combines with J gene TRBJ2-2; D possibly corresponds to TRBD1 (6 bases). The V and J ends lost 0 bases and 3 bases respectively, with 8 bases between them. The CDR3 consists of 15 residues. CDR1 MNHEY and CDR2 SVGAGI come from the germline V gene. CDR3 loop: CASSYSSGDTGELFF. In DNA, the CDR3 is TGTGCCAGCAGTTACTCGTCAGGGGACACCGGGGAGCTGTTTTTT.

V usage is TRBV4-1 and J usage is TRBJ2-2; D may be TRBD2 (6 bases). The V gene lost 3 bases and the J gene lost 1 base, with 12 bases spanning the gap. This CDR3 region has 16 residues. Germline lookup yields CDR1 MGHRA and CDR2 YSYEKL. The CDR3 loop is CASSQRGSGNTGELFF. The CDR3 nucleotides read TGCGCCAGCAGCCAGCGGGGCAGTGGGAACACCGGGGAGCTGTTTTTT.

The V and J genes are TRBV30 and TRBJ2-5; TRBD1 matches at 8 bases. Trimming cost V 0 bases and J 2 bases; bases outside gene matches: 11. Germline V CDR1 and CDR2: GTSNPN, SVGIG (reference sequence). The CDR3 spans 17 residues. CDR3 sequence: CAWSVRSTGEGQETQYF. CDR3 DNA sequence: TGTGCCTGGAGTGTACGCTCGACAGGGGAAGGGCAAGAGACCCAGTACTTC.

The V and J genes are TRBV4-1 and TRBJ2-6; the D gene is possibly TRBD2 (6 bases). The CDR3 is 20 amino acids. Germline V CDR1 and CDR2: MGHRA, YSYEKL. The V and J ends lost 0 bases and 0 bases respectively, with 18 bases between them. CDR3 DNA: TGCGCCAGCAGCCAAGAAAAACTCCCGGGGACTGGCTCTGGGGCCAACGTCCTGACTTTC. This sequence encodes CASSQEKLPGTGSGANVLTF.

This rearrangement joins TRBV15 to TRBJ1-5; 7 nucleotides line up with TRBD1. The CDR3 contains 15 residues. Trimming cost V 3 bases and J 5 bases; bases outside gene matches: 7. Per the germline V gene, CDR1 is LNHNV and CDR2 is YYDKDF (reference sequence). CDR3 amino acids: CATSRDTGVHQPQHF. CDR3 nucleotide sequence: TGTGCCACCAGCAGGGATACAGGGGTACATCAGCCCCAGCATTTT.

In this sample, this clone turned up a few times. The V call is TRBV5-4, the J call TRBJ1-1, with D uncertain. Per germline, CDR1 SGHNT and CDR2 YYREEE (reference sequence). The CDR3 loop spans 16 amino acids. V gave up 3 bases and J gave up 0 bases, with 15 bases separating them. DNA for the CDR3: TGTGCCAGCAGCTACTTGATACCCGACATGAACACTGAAGCTTTCTTT. It is translated as CASSYLIPDMNTEAFF. The whole variable domain, filled in from reference TRBV5-4 and TRBJ1-1, reads ETGVTQSPTHLIKTRGQQVTLRCSSQSGHNTVSWYQQALGQGPQFIFQYYREEENGRGNFPPRFSGLQFPNYSSELNVNALELDDSALYLCASSYLIPDMNTEAFFGQGTRLTVV.

The rearrangement links TRBV5-4 to TRBJ1-1, with 9 bases that match TRBD1. V lost 5 bases and J lost 5; bases outside the gene matches: 4. CDR3 length: 13 residues. Germline CDR1 and CDR2: SGHNT and YYREEE (reference sequence). Here the CDR3 reads CASREQGATEAFF. The CDR3 nucleotides are TGTGCCAGCAGAGAACAGGGGGCAACTGAAGCTTTCTTT.

This clone is a singleton in its sample. The chain uses TRBV28 and TRBJ2-7, with 7 nucleotides matching TRBD2. Germline values: CDR1 MDHEN, CDR2 SYDVKM. After removal of 10 bases from V and 3 bases from J, the junction contained 18 bases not matched to a gene. The CDR3 runs to 16 residues. This CDR3 reads CATLPIWLGGRYEQYF. For the CDR3, the DNA is TGTGCCACCCTCCCCATATGGTTGGGAGGGCGCTACGAGCAGTACTTC.

The V and J genes are TRBV9 and TRBJ1-6, with TRBD1 identical over 9 bases. V trimming: 4 bases; J trimming: 5 bases; junction bases outside the gene matches: 7. From germline, CDR1 is SGDLS and CDR2 YYNGEE. This CDR3 contains 16 residues. The chain's CDR3 is CASSFGGDRDNSPLHF. CDR3 DNA: TGTGCCAGCAGCTTCGGAGGGGACAGGGATAATTCACCCCTCCACTTT.

The V and J genes are TRBV5-4 and TRBJ1-1; a weak D match, TRBD1 (5 bases). Trimming stripped 3 bases from V and 2 bases from J, with 11 bases between. Germline values: CDR1 SGHNT, CDR2 YYREEE (reference sequence). The CDR3 loop spans 14 amino acids. Here the CDR3 DNA reads TGTGCCAGCAGCTCTACCCAGGGAAACACTGAAGCTTTCTTT. This translates into CASSSTQGNTEAFF. Combining the CDR3 with reference TRBV5-4 and TRBJ1-1 gives the whole variable domain ETGVTQSPTHLIKTRGQQVTLRCSSQSGHNTVSWYQQALGQGPQFIFQYYREEENGRGNFPPRFSGLQFPNYSSELNVNALELDDSALYLCASSSTQGNTEAFFGQGTRLTVV.

V is TRBV6-5 and J is TRBJ2-5; 7 bases are a match to TRBD2. The J call is uncertain, as TRBJ2-7 better fits the DNA end. The CDR3 covers 14 residues. The germline V gene has CDR1 MNHEY and CDR2 SVGAGI. The CDR3 protein is CASSYRGEQYEQYF. The CDR3 nucleotides are TGTGCCAGCAGTTATCGGGGGGAACAGTACGAGCAGTACTTC.

The rearrangement links TRBV4-2 to TRBJ2-1, with 8 positions matching TRBD2. Per the germline V gene, CDR1 is LGHNA and CDR2 is YNFKEQ. After removal of 6 bases from V and 11 bases from J, the junction contained 15 bases not matched to a gene. The CDR3 loop spans 15 amino acids. The CDR3: CASSSYLPGLVKQFF. The DNA of the CDR3 is TGTGCCAGCAGTTCCTATTTACCGGGACTAGTCAAGCAGTTCTTC.

This sequence joins TRBV2 and TRBJ2-1, with 14 bases that match TRBD2. This CDR3 has 13 residues. In germline, CDR1 is SNHLY, CDR2 FYNNEI. The V and J ends lost 7 bases and 15 bases, in that order; junction bases with no gene match: 8. In DNA form, the CDR3 reads TGTGCCAGCACTCTCGGGACTAGCGGGAGAGTGTTCTTC. This sequence encodes CASTLGTSGRVFF.

Here the CDR3 reads CASSPSRVPSYEQYF. The CDR3 DNA follows: TGTGCCAGCAGCCCCTCGCGGGTCCCCTCCTACGAGCAGTACTTC. V usage is TRBV6-5 and J usage is TRBJ2-7; D may be TRBD2 (5 bases). The CDR3 runs 15 residues. V dropped 6 bases and J dropped 0 bases, with 15 bases sitting between them. Germline lookup yields CDR1 MNHEY and CDR2 SVGAGI.

J is TRBJ2-3 and V is TRBV4-3, with a weak D call TRBD2 (6 bases). Germline loops: CDR1 LGHNA, CDR2 YSLEER. The CDR3 is 18 residues long. V was pared by 3 bases and J by 1 base, with 20 bases between. CDR3 amino acids: CASSQTRSGQPGTDTQYF. CDR3 in DNA: TGCGCCAGCAGCCAGACTAGGAGTGGTCAGCCCGGCACAGATACGCAGTATTTT.

The J gene is TRBJ1-4, the V gene TRBV29-1, with D possibly being TRBD1 (5 bases). The CDR3 has 14 residues. The V gene lost 7 bases and the J gene lost 7 bases, with 19 bases spanning the gap. Germline CDR1 SQVTM, CDR2 ANQGSEA. The CDR3 protein is CSAARDLGSEKLFF. The CDR3 nucleotides are TGCAGCGCCGCCCGGGACTTAGGGAGTGAAAAACTGTTTTTT.

CDR3 DNA: TGCGCCAGCAGCCAAGAATCATCGACTAGCGAAGACACAGATACGCAGTATTTT. Protein: CASSQESSTSEDTDTQYF. V usage is TRBV4-3 and J usage is TRBJ2-3, with 8 bases matching TRBD2. In germline, CDR1 is LGHNA, CDR2 YSLEER. CDR3 size: 18 residues. Trimming took 0 bases from V and 2 from J; bases not matched to a gene: 10.

The V call is TRBV4-2, the J call TRBJ2-7, with 10 bases lining up with TRBD2. The V segment lost 0 bases and the J segment 3 bases; nucleotides outside the gene matches: 5. Germline CDR1 LGHNA, CDR2 YNFKEQ. CDR3 size: 16 residues. In nucleotides, the CDR3 is TGTGCCAGCAGCCAAGAGATGACTAGCGGGCTCTACGAGCAGTACTTC. It is translated as CASSQEMTSGLYEQYF.

This clone turned up a few times. The CDR3: CASSLGDRGPGNYGYTF. In DNA form, the CDR3 reads TGCGCCAGCAGCTTGGGGGACAGGGGACCCGGTAACTATGGCTACACCTTC. J is TRBJ1-2 and V is TRBV5-1; 10 nucleotides agree with TRBD1. The trim removed 0 bases at V and 1 base at J, leaving 6 bases unmatched. The CDR3 runs 17 residues. Looked up from germline, CDR1 is SGHRS and CDR2 is YFSETQ.